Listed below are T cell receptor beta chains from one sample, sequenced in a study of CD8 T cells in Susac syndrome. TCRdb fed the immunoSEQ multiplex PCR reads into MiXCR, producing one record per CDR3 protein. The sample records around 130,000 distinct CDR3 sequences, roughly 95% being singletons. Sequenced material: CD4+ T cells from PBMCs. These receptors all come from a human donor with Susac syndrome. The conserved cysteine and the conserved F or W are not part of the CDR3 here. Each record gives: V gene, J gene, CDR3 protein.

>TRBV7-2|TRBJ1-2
ASSLAGRVGYT
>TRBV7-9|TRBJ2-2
ASSFLAGNTGELF
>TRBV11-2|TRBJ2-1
ASSRVDEQF
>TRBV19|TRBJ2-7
ASSGGSYEQY
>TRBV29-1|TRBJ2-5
SVVPVGETQY
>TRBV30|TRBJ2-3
ACLYSGSTQY
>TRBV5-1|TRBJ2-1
ASRGLAGSSYNEQF
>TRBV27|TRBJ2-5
ASSGLGGALETQY
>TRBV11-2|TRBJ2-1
ASSLGSGLTYEQF
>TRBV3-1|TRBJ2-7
ASSQQGVGYEQY
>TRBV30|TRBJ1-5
AWSVQGNQPQH
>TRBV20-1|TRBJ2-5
SATQTVLETQY
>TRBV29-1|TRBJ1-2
SVGRQLTYGYT
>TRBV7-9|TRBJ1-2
ASSSDRYGYT
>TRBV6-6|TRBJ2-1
ASTKREGRNEQF
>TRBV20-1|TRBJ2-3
SASRGPSTDTQY
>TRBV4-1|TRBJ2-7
ASSQNDRGFYEQY
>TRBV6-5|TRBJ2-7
ASSYRNKGAEEQY
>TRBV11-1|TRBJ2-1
ASSLSGDRHNEQF
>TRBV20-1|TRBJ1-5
SASDFSSNQPQH
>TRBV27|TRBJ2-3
ASSFRSIQAGELTQY
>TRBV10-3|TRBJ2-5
AISADQETQY
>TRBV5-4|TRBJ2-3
ASKGRRSTDTQY
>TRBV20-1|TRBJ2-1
SATDSTNEQF
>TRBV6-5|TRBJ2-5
ASSYSDRIQETQY
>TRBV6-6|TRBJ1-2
ATLYGRDHPYGYT
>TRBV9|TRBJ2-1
ASSHRRDEQF
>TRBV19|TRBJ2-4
ASKEDFFQY
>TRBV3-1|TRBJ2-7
ASSRVPLHEQY
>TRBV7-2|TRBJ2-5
AAGGLQETQY
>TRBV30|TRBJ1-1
AWSWGGEAF
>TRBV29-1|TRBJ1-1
SVGKSSSTEAF
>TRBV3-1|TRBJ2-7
ASSQQYEQY
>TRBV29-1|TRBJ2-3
SVASHYTDTQY
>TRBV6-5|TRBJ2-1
ASSQDRTVNEQF
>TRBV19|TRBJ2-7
ASSAGTRIGEQY
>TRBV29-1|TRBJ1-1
SVRRTGMNTEAF
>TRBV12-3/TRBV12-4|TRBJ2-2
ASSQIGELF
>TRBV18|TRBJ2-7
ASSRSPDSYEQY
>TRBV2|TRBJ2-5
ASSVEREETQY
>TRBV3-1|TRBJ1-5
ASSHSGSNQPQH
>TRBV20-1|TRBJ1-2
SADSVLDYGYT
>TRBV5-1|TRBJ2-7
ASSPGQPRTYEQY
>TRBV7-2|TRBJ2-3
ASSQGLSTDTQY
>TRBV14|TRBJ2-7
ASSQVGRNEQY
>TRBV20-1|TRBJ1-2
SAREGHPSGYT
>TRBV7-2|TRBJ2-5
ASRGGGETQY
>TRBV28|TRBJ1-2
ASSFSGNGGYT
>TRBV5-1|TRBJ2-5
ASSFGSQETQY
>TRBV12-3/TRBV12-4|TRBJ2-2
ASSRRQGLAGGPIGELF
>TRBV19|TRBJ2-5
ASSIRRNQETQY
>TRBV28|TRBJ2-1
ATSKGLAGGSSYNEQF
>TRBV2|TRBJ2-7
ASSNYEQY
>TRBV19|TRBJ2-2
ASKGAQYTGELF
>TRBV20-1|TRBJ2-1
SAMEGQGFHEQF
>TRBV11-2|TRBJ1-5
ASSLNHDQPQH
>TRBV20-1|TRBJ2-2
SARDSLAGEYTGELF
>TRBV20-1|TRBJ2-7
SAREGGIYEQY